The source of this T cell receptor beta chain is a study of ipilimumab plus nivolumab after autologous stem cell transplantation. Whole-study findings and limits: Authors suggest TCR repertoire, Treg phenotype and gut microbiota support further study.

Concerning this clone: Antigen specificity is unknown.

Here immunoSEQ multiplex PCR was the method, and the copy in TCRdb shows in-frame clones only, minus some. The data show about 19,000 clones, 81% seen once. Patients got ipilimumab 1 mg/kg beginning 14 to 28 days post-transplant. Germline V gene lookup returns CDR1 SGHRS and CDR2 YFSETQ. CDR3 size: 15 residues. V lost 0 bases and J 0 bases, leaving 6 bases between the germline ends. This TCR derives from a male donor with diffuse large B-cell lymphoma. V is TRBV5-1 and J is TRBJ1-4; no firm D call. Source: PBMCs, taken in a trial of ipilimumab plus nivolumab as post-transplant consolidation. DNA of the CDR3: TGCGCCAGCAGCTTGGCCGGGGCAACTAATGAAAAACTGTTTTTT. Translation gives CASSLAGATNEKLFF.